This T cell receptor beta chain derives from a study of cytomegalovirus exposure and HLA in healthy donors. Broader study findings: The majority of CMV-associated TCR beta chains were reported as apparently HLA-restricted in a later analysis. Diagnosis of cytomegalovirus status made by the classifier reportedly showed high specificity and sensitivity. Associated with HLA alleles at 0.05 false discovery rate in a later analysis were 16,951 TCR beta sequences.

Notes on this clone: Its antigen is currently unknown.

J gave up 6 bases and V 2 bases, and 4 bases lay outside the gene matches. CDR3 size: 15 residues. Germline V gene data show CDR1 as SNHLY and CDR2 as FYNNEI. The PCR used 60 Vbeta and 13 Jbeta primers. Sequenced by immunoSEQ multiplex PCR; TCRdb stores in-frame clones only, minus some. The sample includes about 150,000 clones, roughly 84% seen only once; the top ten take about 2.5%. Specimen: PBMCs. V is TRBV2 and J is TRBJ2-1; 10 positions match TRBD2. The TCR sequence derives from a man aged 25 to 40 in good health and CMV-seropositive. CDR3 coding DNA: TGTGCCAGCAGTGAACAGACTAGCGGGCGCAATGAGCAGTTCTTC. Its translation: CASSEQTSGRNEQFF.